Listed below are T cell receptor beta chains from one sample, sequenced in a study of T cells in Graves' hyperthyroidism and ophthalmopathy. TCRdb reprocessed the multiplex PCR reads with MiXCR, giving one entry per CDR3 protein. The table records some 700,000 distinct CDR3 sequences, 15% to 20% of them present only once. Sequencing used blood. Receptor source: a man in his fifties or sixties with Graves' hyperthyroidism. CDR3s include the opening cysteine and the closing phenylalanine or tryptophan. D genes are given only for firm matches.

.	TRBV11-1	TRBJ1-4	CASSQRGEDDEKLFF
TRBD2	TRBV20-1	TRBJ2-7	CSAWTPFSGRSYEQYF
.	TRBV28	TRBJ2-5	CASSLSFTQYF
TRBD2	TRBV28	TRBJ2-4	CASSSPASGLLENIQYF
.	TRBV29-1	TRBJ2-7	CSVVQTSYEQYF
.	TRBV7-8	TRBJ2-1	CASSPIEGGRAAFF
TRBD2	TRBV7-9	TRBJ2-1	CASSLVAAGARSEQFF
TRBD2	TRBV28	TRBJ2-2	CASSWWASGIGFAGELFF
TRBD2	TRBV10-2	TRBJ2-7	CASSESAAGALYEQYF
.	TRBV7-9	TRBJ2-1	CASSTIYNEQFF
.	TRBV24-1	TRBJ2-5	CATSDSTSRGMYQETQYF
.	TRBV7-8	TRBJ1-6	CASSLRDIQTSPLHF
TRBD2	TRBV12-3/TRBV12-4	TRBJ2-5	CASSSSGGQETRYF
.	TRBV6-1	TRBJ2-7	CASRAGPPRQRLSYEQYF
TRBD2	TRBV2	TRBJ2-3	CASSEEGGLAGDTQYF
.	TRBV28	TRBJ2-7	CASRGIIRVVHEQYF
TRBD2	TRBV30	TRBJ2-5	CAWSSSLPTSGREETQYF
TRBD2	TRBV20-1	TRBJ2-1	CSARDPLAGVHNEQFF
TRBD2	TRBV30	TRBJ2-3	CAWSVGASGSTDTQYF
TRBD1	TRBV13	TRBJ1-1	CASRETGGVNTEAFF
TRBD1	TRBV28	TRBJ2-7	CASSPVTGGFAVQYF
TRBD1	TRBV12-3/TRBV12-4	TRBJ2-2	CASTPRDSIFLDTGELFF
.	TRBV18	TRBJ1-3	CASSPNVFSGNTIYF
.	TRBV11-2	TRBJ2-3	CASSSERGDTQYF
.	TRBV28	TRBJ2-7	CASNSLDGGRGLSSYEQYF
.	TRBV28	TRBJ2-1	CASRPSGDYNEQFF
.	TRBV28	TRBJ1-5	CASRGNQPQHF
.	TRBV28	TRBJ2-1	CASSLRSYNEQFF
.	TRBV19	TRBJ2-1	CASSIGLGPGNEQFF
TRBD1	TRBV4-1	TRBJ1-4	CASSQNSGTGAEKLFF
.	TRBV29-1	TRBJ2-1	CSVVGLLHNEQFF